These 14 T cell receptor beta chains share one sample of origin, sequenced in a study of T cell repertoires in aging, cancer and after chemotherapy. Multiplex touch-down PCR with TRB-A/B primers amplified rearranged V-D-J TRB sequences. TCRdb reprocessed the multiplex PCR reads via MiXCR and lists one record per CDR3 protein. The sample lists some 15,000 distinct CDR3 sequences, 21% occurring once. TCR beta rearrangements were amplified from peripheral blood genomic DNA. Sequencing was done on a sample of blood. The receptors here all came from a human donor in good health.

This clonotype came up a few times. This sequence joins TRBV13 and TRBJ2-3, with D possibly TRBD2 on 5 matching bases. This CDR3 spans 16 amino acids. Germline V gene sequence: CDR1 PRHDT, CDR2 FYEKMQ (reference sequence). The V and J ends lost 5 bases and 5 bases respectively, with 20 bases between them. Here the CDR3 reads CASSPIGVGGRDTQYF. CDR3 DNA: TGTGCCAGCAGCCCTATCGGGGTGGGTGGTCGAGATACGCAGTATTTT. The variable domain in full, with the rest retrieved from reference TRBV13 and TRBJ2-3, is AAGVIQSPRHLIKEKRETATLKCYPIPRHDTVYWYQQGPGQDPQFLISFYEKMQSDKGSIPDRFSAQQFSDYHSELNMSSLELGDSALYFCASSPIGVGGRDTQYFGPGTRLTVL.

This clonotype is labeled medium-sized. The CDR3, as DNA: TGTGCCAGCCTTAACGGGGGGCACAGCACAGATACGCAGTATTTT. It encodes CASLNGGHSTDTQYF. The chain carries TRBV6-6 and TRBJ2-3; a weak D match, TRBD2 (7 bases). Looked up from germline, CDR1 is MNHNY and CDR2 is SVGAGI (reference sequence). The CDR3 loop spans 15 amino acids. V gave up 8 bases and J gave up 0 bases, with 15 bases separating them.

The V call is TRBV6-5, the J call TRBJ2-7; 11 positions agree with TRBD1. Germline assignment: CDR1 MNHEY and CDR2 SVGAGI. With 2 bases clipped from V and 6 bases from J, the junction kept 6 bases outside the gene matches. The CDR3 spans 15 residues. Written as DNA, the CDR3 is TGTGCCAGCAGTTACCCGGGACAGGGGGAGATCGAGCAGTACTTC. It is translated as CASSYPGQGEIEQYF.

The chain recombines TRBV30 with TRBJ1-5; 7 bases agree with TRBD1. V lost 5 bases to trimming and J lost 0 bases; unmatched junction nucleotides: 10. This CDR3 comprises 16 residues. Per germline, CDR1 GTSNPN and CDR2 SVGIG (reference sequence). The CDR3, as DNA: TGTGCCTGGGATCATGGACAGGAGTATAGCAATCAGCCCCAGCATTTT. Amino acids: CAWDHGQEYSNQPQHF.

This clonotype is deemed medium-sized. The CDR3, as DNA: TGTGCCTGGAACAAAGGGGGTGGGGCAGATACGCAGTATTTT. It specifies CAWNKGGGADTQYF. This chain connects TRBV30 to TRBJ2-3, with a weak D call TRBD1 (6 bases). The CDR3 runs to 14 residues. V lost 4 bases and J lost 4, with 15 bases in between. Germline CDR1 is GTSNPN and CDR2 is SVGIG (reference sequence).

The rearrangement links TRBV27 to TRBJ2-1; D may be TRBD2 (5 bases). CDR1 is MNHEY, CDR2 SMNVEV, per germline (reference sequence). The length of the CDR3 is 13 residues. Trimming cost V 3 bases and J 8 bases, with 11 bases left between them. The CDR3, as DNA: TGTGCCAGCAGTTTCCGGGAAAGGTATGAGCAGTTCTTC. Its protein is CASSFRERYEQFF.

This clonotype has only a few counts. The chain has TRBV5-6 and TRBJ1-5; TRBD1 is a possible D gene (6 bases). The CDR3 sequence is 17 residues long. V lost 2 bases, J lost 0 bases, and 15 bases lay in between. In germline, CDR1 is SGHDT, CDR2 YYEEEE. CDR3 sequence: CASSFLNGGHSNQPQHF. The CDR3, as DNA: TGTGCCAGCAGCTTTTTGAACGGGGGACATAGCAATCAGCCCCAGCATTTT.

This clonotype was observed a handful of times. V usage is TRBV4-2 and J usage is TRBJ2-7, with 7 bases lining up with TRBD2. The CDR3 covers 15 residues. Germline loops: CDR1 LGHNA, CDR2 YNFKEQ. Germline trimming cut 0 bases from V and 3 bases from J; bases unmatched to any gene: 5. This CDR3 is CASSQDLSGYYEQYF. In nucleotides, the CDR3 is TGTGCCAGCAGCCAAGATCTTAGCGGGTACTACGAGCAGTACTTC.

The CDR3, as DNA: TGTGCCAGTAGTATCCTCGGGACAGGGGGTCAAGAGACCCAGTACTTC. It yields the protein CASSILGTGGQETQYF. The gene calls are TRBV19 and TRBJ2-5, with 11 positions matching TRBD1. This CDR3 has 16 amino acids. Germline CDR1 is LNHDA and CDR2 is SQIVND (reference sequence). Trimming cost V 3 bases and J 2 bases; bases outside gene matches: 5.

By frequency in the sample, this clonotype is medium-sized. The chain employs TRBV18 and TRBJ1-6; no reliable D call. CDR1 and CDR2 from the germline V gene are KGHSH and LQKENI. The V and J ends lost 5 bases and 6 bases respectively, with 14 bases between them. The CDR3 is made up of 15 amino acids. The CDR3 DNA is TGTGCCAGCTCAGTCGCCCCCGACCGTAATTCACCCCTCCACTTT. Residues: CASSVAPDRNSPLHF. Filled out from reference TRBV18 and TRBJ1-6, the complete variable domain reads NAGVMQNPRHLVRRRGQEARLRCSPMKGHSHVYWYRQLPEEGLKFMVYLQKENIIDESGMPKERFSAEFPKEGPSILRIQQVVRGDSAAYFCASSVAPDRNSPLHFGNGTRLTVT.

This clonotype is deemed medium-sized (0.01 to 0.1%). The rearrangement links TRBV7-2 to TRBJ2-7; D is unresolved. The CDR3 totals 14 residues. Germline CDR1 is SGHTA and CDR2 is FQGNSA. V was shortened by 5 bases and J by 0 bases, with 11 bases between the two germline ends. CDR3 bases: TGTGCCAGCAGCCCGGGCCGCAGCTCCTACGAGCAGTACTTC. Protein sequence: CASSPGRSSYEQYF.

CDR3 region: CASIRTGFTDTQYF. The CDR3 DNA reads as TGTGCCAGCATCCGGACAGGCTTCACAGATACGCAGTATTTT. The chain is built from TRBV18 and TRBJ2-3, with TRBD1 matching over 7 bases. CDR1 is KGHSH, CDR2 LQKENI, per germline. With V trimmed by 8 bases and J by 2 bases, 7 bases remained unmatched. The CDR3 is 14 residues long.

As DNA, the CDR3 is TGTGCCAGTTCCTCCGGGACAGGGCGGGGGCAGCCCCAGCATTTT. Amino acid sequence: CASSSGTGRGQPQHF. This sequence joins TRBV19 and TRBJ1-5, with TRBD1 matching 9 bases. CDR3 length: 15 residues. The J segment lost 7 bases and the V segment lost 8 bases, leaving 12 bases of the junction unmatched. CDR1 is LNHDA, CDR2 SQIVND, per germline (reference sequence).

This chain uses TRBV5-4 with TRBJ1-2; 7 nucleotides align to TRBD1. The CDR3 length is 12 residues. V was clipped by 5 bases and J by 10 bases; unmatched bases: 8. The germline V gene encodes CDR1 SGHNT and CDR2 YYREEE (reference sequence). DNA of the CDR3: TGTGCCAGCAGTGAATCGACAGGGATCTACACCTTC. Translated: CASSESTGIYTF. The full variable domain, rest sourced from reference TRBV5-4 and TRBJ1-2, is ETGVTQSPTHLIKTRGQQVTLRCSSQSGHNTVSWYQQALGQGPQFIFQYYREEENGRGNFPPRFSGLQFPNYSSELNVNALELDDSALYLCASSESTGIYTFGSGTRLTVV.